The 21 T cell receptor beta chains presented below share a single source sample, sequenced in a study of blood T cell repertoires in COVID-19. Measured with immunoSEQ multiplex PCR; TCRdb has only the in-frame clones, and not every one. Of 70,000 to 95,000 clones in the sample, 86% are singletons; the top ten hold around a quarter. The sample comprised peripheral blood. The receptors were gathered from a human donor in a cohort sampled during active COVID-19.

The rearrangement links TRBV12-3 or TRBV12-4 to TRBJ2-7; no reliable D call. Deletions cut 3 bases from V and 4 bases from J, with 10 bases between. The CDR3 spans 13 residues. This CDR3 reads CASSFGAGYEQYF. Written as DNA, the CDR3 is TGTGCCAGCAGTTTTGGAGCCGGTTACGAGCAGTACTTC.

The CDR3 spells CASSRQGAANTGELFF. CDR3 sequence (DNA): TGTGCCAGCTCACGACAGGGGGCGGCGAACACCGGGGAGCTGTTTTTT. This chain connects TRBV18 to TRBJ2-2, with TRBD1 identical over 10 bases. V dropped 4 bases and J dropped 0; count of bases not matched to a gene: 2. The CDR3 length is 16 residues. Germline V lookup: CDR1 KGHSH, CDR2 LQKENI.

The rearrangement uses TRBV24-1 and TRBJ1-6, with 7 bases fitting TRBD1. CDR1 KGHDR and CDR2 SFDVKD come from the germline V gene. The CDR3 has 15 amino acids. The V segment lost 4 bases and the J segment 7 bases; nucleotides outside the gene matches: 6. The CDR3 nucleotides are TGTGCCACCAGTGACCGACAGGGTTACAATTCACCCCTCCACTTT. The encoded protein is CATSDRQGYNSPLHF.

The sample holds one count of this clone. The chain links TRBV6-2 or TRBV6-3 to TRBJ2-3; 11 bases fit TRBD2. The CDR3 consists of 18 residues. CDR1 and CDR2 (germline): MNHEY, SVGEGT. Trimming at V came to 0 bases and at J to 2 bases, leaving 7 bases not matched to a gene. The CDR3, as DNA: TGTGCCAGCAGTTACTCTTTAGGGACTAGCGGAATCACAGATACGCAGTATTTT. Translation: CASSYSLGTSGITDTQYF.

This clone has only a few counts. The chain recombines TRBV19 with TRBJ2-1, with 8 bases aligning to TRBD2. Germline trimming cut 6 bases from V and 7 bases from J; bases unmatched to any gene: 14. Germline V gene lookup returns CDR1 LNHDA and CDR2 SQIVND (reference sequence). The CDR3 runs to 16 residues. The DNA of the CDR3 is TGTGCCAGTAGCAGGGCATTGAGCGGGAGAAATAATGAGCAGTTCTTC. Residues: CASSRALSGRNNEQFF.

The chain couples TRBV28 to TRBJ1-5, with 9 nucleotides matching TRBD1. The V gene end was trimmed by 7 bases and the J gene end by 5 bases; junction bases not matched to a gene: 9. The CDR3 consists of 15 residues. Germline V gene lookup returns CDR1 MDHEN and CDR2 SYDVKM. The CDR3 sequence: CASTLSQGAHQPQHF. The CDR3 DNA reads TGTGCCAGCACACTTTCACAGGGGGCTCATCAGCCCCAGCATTTT.

The chain uses TRBV13 and TRBJ2-5; 8 nucleotides agree with TRBD1. This CDR3 is 13 amino acids long. Germline lookup yields CDR1 PRHDT and CDR2 FYEKMQ (reference sequence). V shed 3 bases, J shed 7 bases, and the junction held 4 bases outside the gene matches. CDR3 in amino acids: CASSFYRGWTQYF. CDR3 sequence (DNA): TGTGCCAGCAGCTTCTACAGGGGGTGGACCCAGTACTTC.

This clone was detected only once. The chain carries TRBV2 and TRBJ1-5, with 8 positions matching TRBD1. The ends lost 3 bases at V and 4 bases at J; junction bases unmatched: 2. Germline CDR1 reads SNHLY; CDR2 reads FYNNEI. The CDR3 loop spans 14 amino acids. For the CDR3, the DNA is TGTGCCAGCAGTGACAGGGGGCGAAATCAGCCCCAGCATTTT. Translating gives CASSDRGRNQPQHF.

The rearrangement uses TRBV2 and TRBJ1-1, with a weak D call TRBD1 (6 bases). The V gene lost 6 bases and the J gene lost 6 bases, with 11 bases spanning the gap. CDR3 length: 12 amino acids. Germline-derived CDR1 and CDR2 are SNHLY and FYNNEI. The CDR3: CASSGDTPEAFF. DNA for the CDR3: TGTGCCAGCAGCGGGGACACGCCTGAAGCTTTCTTT.

V usage is TRBV5-1 and J usage is TRBJ2-7; weak D call: TRBD1 (6 bases). In germline, CDR1 is SGHRS, CDR2 YFSETQ. The V end lost 7 bases, the J end lost 5 bases, and 22 bases lay between the germline ends. The CDR3 is made up of 15 amino acids. The CDR3 coding sequence is TGCGCCAGCTCTGTAGGGCAGGGGCGATCGGACGAGCAGTACTTC. Its protein product is CASSVGQGRSDEQYF.

The chain is built from TRBV6-2 or TRBV6-3 and TRBJ2-7, with 8 bases identical to TRBD2. Germline V gene sequence: CDR1 MNHEY, CDR2 SVGEGT. With 5 bases clipped from V and 0 bases from J, the junction kept 6 bases outside the gene matches. This CDR3 is built from 15 residues. The CDR3 nucleotides read TGTGCCAGCAGTCAGCCTACTAGCGGCTCCTACGAGCAGTACTTC. As protein: CASSQPTSGSYEQYF.

This clone is a singleton in its sample. The chain joins TRBV7-2 to TRBJ1-6, with a possible D match to TRBD1 (6 bases). V shed 2 bases and J shed 7 bases, with 15 bases lying between them. CDR3 length equals 16 residues. In germline, CDR1 is SGHTA, CDR2 FQGNSA. The CDR3 nucleotides read TGTGCCAGCAGCTTATCAGCGGGGGCGCTGAATTCACCCCTCCACTTT. This encodes CASSLSAGALNSPLHF.

The chain has TRBV19 and TRBJ2-7; D possibly corresponds to TRBD2 (7 bases). Looked up from germline, CDR1 is LNHDA and CDR2 is SQIVND (reference sequence). V was trimmed by 8 bases and J by 4 bases, leaving 15 bases between them. The CDR3 contains 13 residues. This CDR3 is CASRRGGEYEQYF. The CDR3 DNA follows: TGTGCCAGTCGGAGGGGGGGCGAATACGAGCAGTACTTC.

The J gene is TRBJ2-3, the V gene TRBV11-3; 8 nucleotides line up with TRBD1. The CDR3 sequence is 17 residues long. Trimming cost V 0 bases and J 5 bases; bases outside gene matches: 10. Germline CDR1 reads SGHNT; CDR2 reads YENEEA. CDR3 DNA sequence: TGTGCCAGCAGCTTAGAAGCCCCGGGGACAGGTGTAGATACGCAGTATTTT. Encoded protein: CASSLEAPGTGVDTQYF.

The chain uses TRBV4-3 and TRBJ2-1; possibly TRBD2 for D (6 bases). This CDR3 contains 14 residues. Germline assignment: CDR1 LGHNA and CDR2 YSLEER. V was pared by 6 bases and J by 4 bases, with 13 bases between. This CDR3 reads CASSRDFSYNEQFF. The CDR3, as DNA: TGCGCCAGCAGTCGGGACTTTAGTTACAATGAGCAGTTCTTC.

This chain links TRBV9 with TRBJ2-1, with 11 bases that match TRBD2. V was pared by 3 bases and J by 5 bases, with 7 bases of the junction left unmatched. Germline V gives CDR1 SGDLS, CDR2 YYNGEE. This CDR3 is built from 16 residues. The CDR3 bases are TGTGCCAGCAGCGCCGTGATAGCGGGGGGGCACAATGAGCAGTTCTTC. Its protein product is CASSAVIAGGHNEQFF.

This clone was seen a few times. This chain links TRBV27 with TRBJ2-2; 10 bases are a match to TRBD1. There are 14 residues in the CDR3. Germline lookup yields CDR1 MNHEY and CDR2 SMNVEV (reference sequence). Trimming took 8 bases from V and 5 from J; bases not matched to a gene: 5. The CDR3: CASLDRGLTGELFF. CDR3 DNA: TGTGCCAGCCTAGACAGGGGGCTTACCGGGGAGCTGTTTTTT.

The chain employs TRBV7-8 and TRBJ2-1; TRBD2 matches at 9 bases. This CDR3 comprises 20 residues. V shed 2 bases and J 9 bases; nucleotides not matched to a gene: 23. Germline V gene lookup returns CDR1 SGHVS and CDR2 FQNEAQ. The CDR3 region is CASSLPPGTVTSGSAGEQFF. Here the CDR3 DNA reads TGTGCCAGCAGCTTACCACCCGGGACAGTAACTAGCGGGTCGGCTGGTGAGCAGTTCTTC.

Concerning this clone: Other DNA sequences in this sample translate to the same CDR3. The V gene is TRBV13, the J gene TRBJ2-7, with 8 nucleotides matching TRBD2. CDR1 is PRHDT and CDR2 is FYEKMQ in the germline V gene (reference sequence). The CDR3 is 13 amino acids. The J segment lost 1 base and the V segment lost 5 bases, leaving 1 base of the junction unmatched. The CDR3 loop reads CASSPSGSYEQYF. The CDR3 DNA sequence: TGTGCCAGCAGCCCTAGCGGGTCCTACGAGCAGTACTTC.

The chain joins TRBV5-8 to TRBJ2-7; D perhaps matches TRBD1 (6 bases). CDR1 is SGHTS, CDR2 YDEGEE, per germline. V shed 0 bases and J shed 6 bases, with 13 bases lying between them. This CDR3 spans 14 amino acids. CDR3 sequence (DNA): TGTGCCAGCAGCTTGGGGCAGGGGAGCCCCGAGCAGTACTTC. Translated: CASSLGQGSPEQYF.

This clone was recorded a few times. The chain combines TRBV7-2 with TRBJ2-3; 12 bases map to TRBD1. V lost 8 bases to trimming and J lost 4 bases; unmatched junction nucleotides: 10. The germline V gene has CDR1 SGHTA and CDR2 FQGNSA. The CDR3 runs to 16 residues. CDR3 in DNA: TGTGCCAGCGGGCGGGGACAGGGGGCTCGCGCAGATACGCAGTATTTT. Protein: CASGRGQGARADTQYF.